These 13 T cell receptor beta chains share one sample of origin, sequenced in a study of T cells in localized non-small cell lung cancer. The protocol was immunoSEQ multiplex PCR, while the TCRdb copy is restricted to in-frame clones and leaves out a portion. The table records about 23,000 clones, about nine tenths of them present only once. The material was peripheral blood, obtained before any cancer treatment. Every receptor here comes from a woman between 35 and 75 years old with stage I lung adenocarcinoma.

The J gene is TRBJ2-5, the V gene TRBV27; weak D call: TRBD1 (6 bases). V was trimmed by 2 bases and J by 5 bases, leaving 9 bases between them. This CDR3 region has 13 residues. From germline, CDR1 is MNHEY and CDR2 SMNVEV (reference sequence). The CDR3: CASSLGDRETQYF. CDR3 coding DNA: TGTGCCAGCAGTTTAGGCGACAGGGAGACCCAGTACTTC.

A word on this clone: Sequence at one end of the junction differs from germline and may be a read error. The rearrangement uses TRBV15 and TRBJ1-2, with TRBD1 matching 11 bases. This CDR3 comprises 15 residues. Germline V lookup: CDR1 LNHNV, CDR2 YYDKDF (reference sequence). This CDR3 is CATTRGTGGNYGYTF. CDR3 bases: TGTGCCACCACCAGAGGGACAGGGGGTAACTATGGCTACACCTTC.

V is TRBV28 and J is TRBJ1-1; no firm D call. This CDR3 has 14 amino acids. V lost 5 bases, J lost 1 base, and 11 bases lay in between. Germline loops: CDR1 MDHEN, CDR2 SYDVKM. The CDR3 protein is CASSRDPSNTEAFF. In DNA, the CDR3 is TGTGCCAGCAGTAGAGACCCCTCGAACACTGAAGCTTTCTTT.

The J gene is TRBJ2-3, the V gene TRBV7-6; D perhaps matches TRBD2 (6 bases). Trimming took 1 base from V and 2 from J, leaving 13 bases between them. The V gene's germline CDR1 is SGHVS and CDR2 FNYEAQ. The CDR3 consists of 16 residues. CDR3 amino acids: CASSLVSGPSTDTQYF. The CDR3 nucleotides read TGTGCCAGCAGCTTAGTTAGCGGACCCTCCACAGATACGCAGTATTTT.

The CDR3 spells CASSYDTGEQFF. For the CDR3, the DNA is TGTGCCAGCAGCTATGACACGGGTGAGCAGTTCTTC. The chain couples TRBV9 to TRBJ2-1; D is undetermined. CDR1 and CDR2 (germline): SGDLS, YYNGEE. The CDR3 length is 12 residues. With 4 bases removed from V and 9 bases from J, the gap between germline ends came to 11 bases.

V and J are TRBV29-1 and TRBJ1-2; D perhaps matches TRBD1 (5 bases). The V gene lost 2 bases and the J gene lost 4 bases, with 14 bases spanning the gap. In germline, CDR1 is SQVTM, CDR2 ANQGSEA. The CDR3 covers 14 residues. DNA for the CDR3: TGCAGCGTTGAACGGTCAGGGCACGGCTATGGCTACACCTTC. Its translation is CSVERSGHGYGYTF. Complete variable domain (other parts from reference TRBV29-1 and TRBJ1-2): SAVISQKPSRDICQRGTSLTIQCQVDSQVTMMFWYRQQPGQSLTLIATANQGSEATYESGFVIDKFPISRPNLTFSTLTVSNMSPEDSSIYLCSVERSGHGYGYTFGSGTRLTVV.

The V gene is TRBV7-2, the J gene TRBJ2-1; D not resolved. CDR3 length equals 11 residues. Germline V gene sequence: CDR1 SGHTA, CDR2 FQGNSA. CDR3 in amino acids: CQLLISNEQFF. The CDR3, as DNA: TGTCAGCTGCTGATCTCCAATGAGCAGTTCTTC.

The chain recombines TRBV10-3 with TRBJ2-3, with D possibly matching TRBD1 (6 bases). The CDR3 has 16 residues. Trimming shortened V by 5 bases and J by 2 bases, and 17 bases separated the two germline ends. Germline values: CDR1 ENHRY, CDR2 SYGVKD. CDR3 region: CAISPFTGTPTDTQYF. CDR3 nucleotide sequence: TGTGCCATCAGTCCTTTTACAGGGACGCCCACAGATACGCAGTATTTT.

This clone is a singleton in its sample. This sequence joins TRBV28 and TRBJ2-3; D call uncertain. The V end lost 3 bases, the J end lost 8 bases, and 9 bases lay between the germline ends. The CDR3 is 12 amino acids. Germline V gene data show CDR1 as MDHEN and CDR2 as SYDVKM. This CDR3 reads CASSLDYRTQYF. CDR3 DNA sequence: TGTGCCAGCAGTTTGGATTATCGTACGCAGTATTTT.

The V call is TRBV14, the J call TRBJ2-2; 10 nucleotides match TRBD2. V shed 3 bases and J 5 bases; nucleotides not matched to a gene: 3. This CDR3 region has 15 residues. CDR1 is SGHDN and CDR2 is FVKESK in the germline V gene. The CDR3 DNA reads as TGTGCCAGCAGCCACACTAGCGGGACGACCGGGGAGCTGTTTTTT. Translated: CASSHTSGTTGELFF.

The chain combines TRBV5-4 with TRBJ2-3, with TRBD2 identical over 12 bases. Per the germline V gene, CDR1 is SGHNT and CDR2 is YYREEE (reference sequence). After removal of 4 bases from V and 6 bases from J, the junction contained 6 bases not matched to a gene. The CDR3 is 15 residues long. In DNA, the CDR3 is TGTGCCAGCAGCGAGAGACTAGCGGGAGTGGATACGCAGTATTTT. Its protein product is CASSERLAGVDTQYF.

This clone was detected only once. V gene TRBV5-8 combines with J gene TRBJ2-7; 7 bases agree with TRBD1. This CDR3 has 12 amino acids. V was pared by 4 bases and J by 4 bases, with 2 bases of the junction left unmatched. Germline values: CDR1 SGHTS, CDR2 YDEGEE. CDR3 bases: TGTGCCAGCAGCCGGGACAGTTACGAGCAGTACTTC. Protein: CASSRDSYEQYF.

The CDR3 sequence: CASSPPRTGVSGTDTQYF. The CDR3 DNA reads as TGTGCCAGCTCACCACCGCGGACAGGGGTTTCAGGTACAGATACGCAGTATTTT. The V call is TRBV18, the J call TRBJ2-3, with 9 bases fitting TRBD1. CDR1 and CDR2 from the germline V gene are KGHSH and LQKENI. The CDR3 has 18 residues. The trim removed 0 bases at V and 3 bases at J, leaving 10 bases unmatched. The variable domain in full, completed from reference TRBV18 and TRBJ2-3, reads NAGVMQNPRHLVRRRGQEARLRCSPMKGHSHVYWYRQLPEEGLKFMVYLQKENIIDESGMPKERFSAEFPKEGPSILRIQQVVRGDSAAYFCASSPPRTGVSGTDTQYFGPGTRLTVL.